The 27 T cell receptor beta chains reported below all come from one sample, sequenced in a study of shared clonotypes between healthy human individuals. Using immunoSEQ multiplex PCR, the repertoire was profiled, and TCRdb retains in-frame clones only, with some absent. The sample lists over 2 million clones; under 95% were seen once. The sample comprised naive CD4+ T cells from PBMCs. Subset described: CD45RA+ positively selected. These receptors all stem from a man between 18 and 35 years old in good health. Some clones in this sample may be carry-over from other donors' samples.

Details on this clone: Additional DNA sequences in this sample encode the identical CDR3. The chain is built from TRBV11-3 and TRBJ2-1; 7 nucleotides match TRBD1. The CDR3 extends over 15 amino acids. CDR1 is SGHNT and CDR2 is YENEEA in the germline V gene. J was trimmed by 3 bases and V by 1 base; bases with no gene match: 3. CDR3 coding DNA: TGTGCCAGCAGCTTAGGCAGGGGGAGCTACAATGAGCAGTTCTTC. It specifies CASSLGRGSYNEQFF.

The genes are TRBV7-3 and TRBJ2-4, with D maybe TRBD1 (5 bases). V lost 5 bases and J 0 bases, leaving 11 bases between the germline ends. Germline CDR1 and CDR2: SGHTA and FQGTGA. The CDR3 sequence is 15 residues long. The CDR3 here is CASSQSGAAKNIQYF. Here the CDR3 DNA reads TGTGCCAGCAGCCAAAGTGGGGCAGCCAAAAACATTCAGTACTTC. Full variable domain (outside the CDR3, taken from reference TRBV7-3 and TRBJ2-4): GAGVSQTPSNKVTEKGKYVELRCDPISGHTALYWYRQSLGQGPEFLIYFQGTGAADDSGLPNDRFFAVRPEGSVSTLKIQRTERGDSAVYLCASSQSGAAKNIQYFGAGTRLSVL.

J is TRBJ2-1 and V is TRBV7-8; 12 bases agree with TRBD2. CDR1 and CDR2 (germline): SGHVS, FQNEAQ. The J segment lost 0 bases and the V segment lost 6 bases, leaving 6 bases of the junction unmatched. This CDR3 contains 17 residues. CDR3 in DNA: TGTGCCAGCAGATATACTAGCGGGAGGAGCTCCTACAATGAGCAGTTCTTC. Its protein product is CASRYTSGRSSYNEQFF. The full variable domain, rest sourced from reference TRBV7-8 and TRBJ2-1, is GAGVSQSPRYKVAKRGQDVALRCDPISGHVSLFWYQQALGQGPEFLTYFQNEAQLDKSGLPSDRFFAERPEGSVSTLKIQRTQQEDSAVYLCASRYTSGRSSYNEQFFGPGTRLTVL.

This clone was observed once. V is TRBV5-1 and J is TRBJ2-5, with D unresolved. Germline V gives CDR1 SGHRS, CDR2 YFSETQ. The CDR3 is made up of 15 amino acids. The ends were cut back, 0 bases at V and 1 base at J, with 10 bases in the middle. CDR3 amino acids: CASSLAGNSQETQYF. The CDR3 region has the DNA TGCGCCAGCAGCTTGGCCGGCAACTCCCAAGAGACCCAGTACTTC. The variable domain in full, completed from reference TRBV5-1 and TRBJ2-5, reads KAGVTQTPRYLIKTRGQQVTLSCSPISGHRSVSWYQQTPGQGLQFLFEYFSETQRNKGNFPGRFSGRQFSNSRSEMNVSTLELGDSALYLCASSLAGNSQETQYFGPGTRLLVL.

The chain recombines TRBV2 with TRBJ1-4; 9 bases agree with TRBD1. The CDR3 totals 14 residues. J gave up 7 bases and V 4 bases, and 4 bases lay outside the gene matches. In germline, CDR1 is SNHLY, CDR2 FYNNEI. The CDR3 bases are TGTGCCAGCAGTGCGGAGACAGGGGGTGAAAAACTGTTTTTT. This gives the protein CASSAETGGEKLFF.

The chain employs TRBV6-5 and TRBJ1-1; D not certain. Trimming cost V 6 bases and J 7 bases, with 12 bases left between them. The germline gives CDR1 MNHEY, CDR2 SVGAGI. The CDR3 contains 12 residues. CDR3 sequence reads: CASSRPDGEAFF. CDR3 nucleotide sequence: TGTGCCAGCAGCCGTCCCGACGGTGAAGCTTTCTTT.

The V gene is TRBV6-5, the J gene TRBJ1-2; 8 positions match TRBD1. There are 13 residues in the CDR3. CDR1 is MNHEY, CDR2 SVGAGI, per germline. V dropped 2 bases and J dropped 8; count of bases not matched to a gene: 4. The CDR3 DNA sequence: TGTGCCAGCAGTTACCGGACAGGGATGGGCTACACCTTC. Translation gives CASSYRTGMGYTF.

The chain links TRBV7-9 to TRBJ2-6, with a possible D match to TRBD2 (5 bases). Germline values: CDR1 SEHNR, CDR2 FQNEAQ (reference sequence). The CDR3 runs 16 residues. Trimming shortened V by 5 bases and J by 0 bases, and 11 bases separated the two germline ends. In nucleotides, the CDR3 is TGTGCCAGCAGCCTCCCGGGAACCTCTGGGGCCAACGTCCTGACTTTC. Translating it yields CASSLPGTSGANVLTF.

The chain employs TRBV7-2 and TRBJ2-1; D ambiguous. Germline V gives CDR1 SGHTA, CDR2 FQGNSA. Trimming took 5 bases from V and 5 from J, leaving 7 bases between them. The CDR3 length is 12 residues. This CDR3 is CASSPRHNEQFF. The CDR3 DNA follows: TGTGCCAGCAGCCCCCGACACAATGAGCAGTTCTTC.

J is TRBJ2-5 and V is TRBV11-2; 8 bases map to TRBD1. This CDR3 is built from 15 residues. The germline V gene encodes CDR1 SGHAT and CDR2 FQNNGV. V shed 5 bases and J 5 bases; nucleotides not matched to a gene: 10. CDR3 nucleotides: TGTGCCAGCAGCCGTTATCAGGGGGCGCGGGAGACCCAGTACTTC. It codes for CASSRYQGARETQYF.

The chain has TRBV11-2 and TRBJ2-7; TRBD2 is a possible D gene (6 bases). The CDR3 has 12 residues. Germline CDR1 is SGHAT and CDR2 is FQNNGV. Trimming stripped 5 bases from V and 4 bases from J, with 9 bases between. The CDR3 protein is CASSPDYYEQYF. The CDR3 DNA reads TGTGCCAGCAGCCCGGACTATTACGAGCAGTACTTC.

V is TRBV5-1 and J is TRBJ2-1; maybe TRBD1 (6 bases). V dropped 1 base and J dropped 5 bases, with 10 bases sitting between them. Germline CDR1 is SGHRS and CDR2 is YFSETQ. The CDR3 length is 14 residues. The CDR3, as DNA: TGCGCCAGCAGCTTGCAGGGGTTGGACAATGAGCAGTTCTTC. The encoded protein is CASSLQGLDNEQFF.

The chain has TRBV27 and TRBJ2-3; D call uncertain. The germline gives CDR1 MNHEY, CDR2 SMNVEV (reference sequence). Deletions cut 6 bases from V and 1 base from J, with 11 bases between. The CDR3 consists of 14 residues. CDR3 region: CASRLGAGTDTQYF. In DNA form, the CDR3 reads TGTGCCAGCAGACTGGGCGCCGGCACAGATACGCAGTATTTT.

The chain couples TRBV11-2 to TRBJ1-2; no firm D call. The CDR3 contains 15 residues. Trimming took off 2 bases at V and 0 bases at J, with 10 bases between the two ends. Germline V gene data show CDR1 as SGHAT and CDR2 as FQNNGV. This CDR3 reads CASSLLKLANYGYTF. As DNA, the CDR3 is TGTGCCAGCAGCTTATTAAAGTTAGCTAACTATGGCTACACCTTC.

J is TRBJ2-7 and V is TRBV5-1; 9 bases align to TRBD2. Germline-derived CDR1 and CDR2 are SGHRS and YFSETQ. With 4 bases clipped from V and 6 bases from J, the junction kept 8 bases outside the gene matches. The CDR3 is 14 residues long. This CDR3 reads CASSEGLAPGEQYF. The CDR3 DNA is TGCGCCAGCAGCGAGGGACTAGCACCGGGCGAGCAGTACTTC.

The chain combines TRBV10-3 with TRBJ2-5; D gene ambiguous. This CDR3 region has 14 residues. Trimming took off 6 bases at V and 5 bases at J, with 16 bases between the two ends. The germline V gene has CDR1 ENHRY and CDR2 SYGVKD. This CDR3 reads CAISPGPIGETQYF. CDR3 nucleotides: TGTGCCATCAGCCCTGGGCCGATAGGGGAGACCCAGTACTTC.

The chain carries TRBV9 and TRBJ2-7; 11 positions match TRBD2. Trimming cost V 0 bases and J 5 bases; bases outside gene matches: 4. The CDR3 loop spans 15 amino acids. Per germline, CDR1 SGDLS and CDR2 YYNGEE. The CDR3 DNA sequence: TGTGCCAGCAGCGTAGGGTCTAGCGGGAGGAACGAGCAGTACTTC. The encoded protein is CASSVGSSGRNEQYF.

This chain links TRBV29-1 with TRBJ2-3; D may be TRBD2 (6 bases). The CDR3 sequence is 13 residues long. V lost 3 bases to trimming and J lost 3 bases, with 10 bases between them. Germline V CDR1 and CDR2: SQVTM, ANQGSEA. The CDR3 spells CSVEIGRTDTQYF. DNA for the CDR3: TGCAGCGTTGAGATTGGGAGGACAGATACGCAGTATTTT.

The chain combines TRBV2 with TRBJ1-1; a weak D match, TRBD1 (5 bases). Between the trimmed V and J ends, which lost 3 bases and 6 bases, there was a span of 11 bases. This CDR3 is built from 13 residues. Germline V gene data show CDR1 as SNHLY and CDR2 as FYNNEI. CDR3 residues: CASSDNGAPEAFF. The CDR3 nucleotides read TGTGCCAGCAGTGATAATGGGGCCCCTGAAGCTTTCTTT.

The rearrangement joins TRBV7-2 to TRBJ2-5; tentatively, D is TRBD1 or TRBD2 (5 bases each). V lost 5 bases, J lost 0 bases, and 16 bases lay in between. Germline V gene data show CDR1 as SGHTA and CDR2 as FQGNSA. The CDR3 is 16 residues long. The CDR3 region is CASSPRSGRNQETQYF. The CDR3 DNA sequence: TGTGCCAGCAGCCCCCGTTCGGGGCGAAACCAAGAGACCCAGTACTTC.

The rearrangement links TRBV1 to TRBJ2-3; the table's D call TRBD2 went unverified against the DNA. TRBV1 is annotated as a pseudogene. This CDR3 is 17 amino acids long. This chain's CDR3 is CTSSRSSGTQGTDTQYF. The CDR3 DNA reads TGCACCAGCAGCCGGTCTAGCGGGACGCAGGGCACAGATACGCAGTATTTT.

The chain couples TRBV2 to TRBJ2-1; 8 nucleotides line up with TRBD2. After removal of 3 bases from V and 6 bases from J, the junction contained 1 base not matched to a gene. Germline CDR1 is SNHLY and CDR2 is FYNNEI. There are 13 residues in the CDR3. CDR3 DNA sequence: TGTGCCAGCAGTGATGGACTAGCCAATGAGCAGTTCTTC. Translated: CASSDGLANEQFF.

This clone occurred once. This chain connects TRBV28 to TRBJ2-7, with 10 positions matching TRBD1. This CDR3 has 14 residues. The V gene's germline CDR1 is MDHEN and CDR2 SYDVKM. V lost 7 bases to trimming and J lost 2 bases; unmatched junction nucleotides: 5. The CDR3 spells CASTDRGTPYEQYF. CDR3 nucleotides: TGTGCCAGCACGGACAGGGGGACCCCCTACGAGCAGTACTTC.

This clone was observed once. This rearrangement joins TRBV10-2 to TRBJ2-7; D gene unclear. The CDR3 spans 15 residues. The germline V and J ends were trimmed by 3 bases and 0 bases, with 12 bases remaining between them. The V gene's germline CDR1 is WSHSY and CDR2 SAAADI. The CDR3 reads CASSDRWIPSYEQYF. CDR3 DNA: TGCGCCAGCAGTGATAGGTGGATCCCCTCCTACGAGCAGTACTTC.

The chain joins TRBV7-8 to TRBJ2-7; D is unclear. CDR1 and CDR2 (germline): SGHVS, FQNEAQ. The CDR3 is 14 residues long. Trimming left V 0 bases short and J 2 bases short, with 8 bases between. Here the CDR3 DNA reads TGTGCCAGCAGCTTAGCTGGCAAACCCTACGAGCAGTACTTC. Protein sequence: CASSLAGKPYEQYF.

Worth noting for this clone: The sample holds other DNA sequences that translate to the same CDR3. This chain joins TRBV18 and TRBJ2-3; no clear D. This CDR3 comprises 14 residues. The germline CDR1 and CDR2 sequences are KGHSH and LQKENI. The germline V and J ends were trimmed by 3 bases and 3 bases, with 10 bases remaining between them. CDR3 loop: CASSPPSRTDTQYF. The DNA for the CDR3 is TGTGCCAGCTCACCCCCCTCCAGGACAGATACGCAGTATTTT. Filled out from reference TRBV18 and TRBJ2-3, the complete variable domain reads NAGVMQNPRHLVRRRGQEARLRCSPMKGHSHVYWYRQLPEEGLKFMVYLQKENIIDESGMPKERFSAEFPKEGPSILRIQQVVRGDSAAYFCASSPPSRTDTQYFGPGTRLTVL.

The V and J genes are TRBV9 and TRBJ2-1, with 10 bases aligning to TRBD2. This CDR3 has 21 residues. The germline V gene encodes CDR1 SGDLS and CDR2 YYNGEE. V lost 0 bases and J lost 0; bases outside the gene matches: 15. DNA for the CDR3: TGTGCCAGCAGCGTAGGCGTTCCCATAGCGGGAGGCCTCAGCTCCTACAATGAGCAGTTCTTC. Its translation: CASSVGVPIAGGLSSYNEQFF. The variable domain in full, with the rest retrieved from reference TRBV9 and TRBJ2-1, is DSGVTQTPKHLITATGQRVTLRCSPRSGDLSVYWYQQSLDQGLQFLIQYYNGEERAKGNILERFSAQQFPDLHSELNLSSLELGDSALYFCASSVGVPIAGGLSSYNEQFFGPGTRLTVL.